Given below is one T cell receptor (beta chain) in context. No cognate antigen has been identified for it. The record has no base qualities; no much larger clone is one base away. After more than nine days of culture, CD4+ T cells were isolated with the EasySep CD4+ T cell isolation kit. PCR-confirmed SARS-CoV-2 infection had occurred in convalescent patients between March and December 2020, before the Alpha, Beta and Delta variants emerged in the United States. Participants received two doses of either the BNT162b2 or the mRNA-1273 mRNA SARS-CoV-2 vaccine. On days 3 and 7, half of the culture medium was replaced with fresh IL-2-containing medium. Each peptide stimulation condition was cultured in triplicate wells unless otherwise noted. PBMC were separated from whole blood using Ficoll-Paque Plus gradient centrifugation and were then either cryopreserved at -140C or used fresh. Genomic DNA was extracted from cultured CD4+ T cells with the QIAamp micro DNA kit.

Libraries came from the immunoSEQ multiplex PCR assay. DNA from the CD4+ T cells that had been cultured and isolated underwent TCR beta CDR3 sequencing. The authors' analysis ran thus. Non-productive TCR sequences were discarded, and reads were trimmed to the CDR3 region, with only CDR3s of 7 or more amino acids retained. The MANAFEST web app was used to identify antigen-specific clonotypes by comparing expansion in peptide wells with expansion in reference cultures. To count as positive, a clone had to show expansion at FDR<0.05 compared with the reference and with all other wells, an odds ratio above 5, and a frequency above 0.1% in two replicate wells. A clonotype was defined as cross-reactive if the clonotype was significantly expanded both in SARS-CoV-2 spike wells and in at least one common cold coronavirus spike condition. CDR3 similarity was assessed by Levenshtein distance with the stringdist R package, and unrooted trees were built with ape in R 3.6.1. The table comes from immuneACCESS by way of TCRdb, which keeps in-frame sequences with V and J called. Part of the clones is missing from these tables; in studies checked, under half for an unresolved V gene and the rest for unknown reasons. V and J calls and clone size follow that table, whereas D and trimming were derived from the DNA. The sample table holds tens of thousands of clones, of which about 70% were seen once. The ten biggest clones cover 5% to 6.5% of the sample.

Spanning cysteine to phenylalanine, the CDR3 consists of 13 amino acids. The CDR3 DNA has 39 bases and is translated from base 1. The germline V gene (reference sequence) yields LNHDA for CDR1 and SQIVND for CDR2. Clipping removes 10 bases from V and 3 bases from J, with 5 as the unmatched junction base count. These data originate in a study of vaccination effects on CD4 cells after COVID-19 (dated by TCRdb to the early 2020s). Regarding the research as a whole: In the ViraFEST assay, PBMC were stimulated with viral peptide pools, and antigen-specific CD4+ T cell clonotypes were then identified by expansion using TCR sequencing. A total of nine to ten COVID-19 convalescent patients and a handful of SARS-CoV-2-naive healthy vaccine recipients were included in the full study. Two million PBMC per well were cultured in IMDM with around 5% human AB serum, around 10 IU/ml IL-2 and gentamicin, plus 10 ug/ml peptides. Cultures from other donors in the study were sequenced with the Oncomine TCR Beta short-read assay on an Illumina iSeq 100. SARS-CoV-2 spike-specific CD4+ TCR repertoires from before and after mRNA vaccination were compared in COVID-19 convalescent patients and in infection-naive vaccine recipients. After vaccination, three convalescent patients were sampled at an early time point (day +14) and at a late time point (day +241, +227 and +161, respectively). Across the study, the median time from the second dose to post-vaccine sampling was 72 days (range 14 to 241).

Paper-wide results and their limitations: The study was limited by a small number of convalescent patients, and early post-infection timepoints were lacking. Marked clonal contraction was observed in both infection-induced and vaccine-induced clones at late post-vaccination timepoints, consistent with waning T cell responses. In convalescent patients, the post-vaccine spike-reactive repertoire was composed mainly of new vaccine-induced clones that were largely distinct from infection-induced clones.

The chain joins TRBV19 to TRBJ2-2, with TRBD2 matching 7 junction bases. The receptor comes from a human donor who had a prior SARS-CoV-2 infection. Sample: CD4+ T cells from PBMCs cultured without peptide, taken after COVID-19 vaccination. The nucleotide sequence reads TGTGCCAATGGGGGAGGGGACACCGGGGAGCTGTTTTTT. It translates to CANGGGDTGELFF.